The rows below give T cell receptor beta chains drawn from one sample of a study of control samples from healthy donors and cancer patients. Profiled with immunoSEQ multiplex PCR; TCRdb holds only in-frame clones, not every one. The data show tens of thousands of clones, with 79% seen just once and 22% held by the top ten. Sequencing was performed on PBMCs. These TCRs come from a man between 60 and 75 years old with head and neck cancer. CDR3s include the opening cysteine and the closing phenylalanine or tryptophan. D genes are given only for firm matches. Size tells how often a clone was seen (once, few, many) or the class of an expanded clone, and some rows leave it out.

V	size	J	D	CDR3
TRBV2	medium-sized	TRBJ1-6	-	CASIRTNNSPLHF
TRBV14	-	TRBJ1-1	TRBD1	CASSRGTGAFF
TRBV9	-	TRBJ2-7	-	CASSVSGSLTYEQYF
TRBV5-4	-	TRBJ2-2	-	CASTLLRQSKNTGELFF
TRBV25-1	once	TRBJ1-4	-	CASSAAGPTNEKLFF
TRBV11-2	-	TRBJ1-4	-	CASSHNTGLANEKLFF
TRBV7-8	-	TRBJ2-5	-	CASSLGTFQETQYF
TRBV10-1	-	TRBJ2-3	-	CASSEASRPTDTQYF
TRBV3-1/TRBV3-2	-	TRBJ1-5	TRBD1	CASSRGQGVSNQPQHF
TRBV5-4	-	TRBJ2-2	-	CASSFNSPNTGELFF
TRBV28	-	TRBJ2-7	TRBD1	CASSSHGQGRGEQYF
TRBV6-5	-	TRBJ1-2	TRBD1	CASGYRQGVDGYTF
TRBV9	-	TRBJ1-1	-	CASSAFLWSEAFF
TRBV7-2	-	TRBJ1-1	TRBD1	CASRTRTGWDTEAFF
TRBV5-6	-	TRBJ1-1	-	CASSFDRRKAFF
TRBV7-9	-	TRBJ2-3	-	CASTNTDTQYF
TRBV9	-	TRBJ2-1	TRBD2	CASSVGGGRVDEQFF
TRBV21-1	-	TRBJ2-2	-	CASNPRTPDTGELFF
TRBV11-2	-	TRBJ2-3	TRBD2	CASSSQAGGSTDTQYF
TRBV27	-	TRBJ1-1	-	CASSLGKGAVTEAFF
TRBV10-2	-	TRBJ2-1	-	CASNTAAYNEQFF
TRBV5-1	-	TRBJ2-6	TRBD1	CASSLGQGVLIGANVLTF
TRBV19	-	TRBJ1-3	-	CANRDSHSGNTIYF
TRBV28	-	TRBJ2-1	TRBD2	CASSPGGSGTGNEQFF
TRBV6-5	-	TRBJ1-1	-	CASKGPLRTEAFF
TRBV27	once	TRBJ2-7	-	CASSGQGLAEQYF
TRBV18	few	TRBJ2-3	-	CASSRTASTDTQYF
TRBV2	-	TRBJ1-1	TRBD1	CASSVDRANTEAFF
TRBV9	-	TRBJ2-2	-	CASSAQGRYTGELFF
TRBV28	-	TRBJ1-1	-	CASKRQQNTEAFF
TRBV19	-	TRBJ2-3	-	CASCIAGTDTQYF
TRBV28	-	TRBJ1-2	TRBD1	CASSSTGGREGYTF
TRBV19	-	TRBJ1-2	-	CASSEHTLAGYGYTF
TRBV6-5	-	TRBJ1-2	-	CASSYLPGQGFDGYTF
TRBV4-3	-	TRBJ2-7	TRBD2	CASSQTGEGFYEQYF
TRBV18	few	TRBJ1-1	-	CASSRDGLEAFF
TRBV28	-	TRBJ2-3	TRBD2	CASSLGTGGRADTQYF
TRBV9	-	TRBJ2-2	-	CASKPGLARTGELFF
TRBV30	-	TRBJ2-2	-	CAWRGVELFF
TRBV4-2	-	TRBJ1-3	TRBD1	CASSQHGTAGNTIYF
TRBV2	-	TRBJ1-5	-	CASSNRQRNQPQHF
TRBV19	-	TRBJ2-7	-	CASSAGQYYEQYF
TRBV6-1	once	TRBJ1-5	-	CASSGSGSVSNQPQHF